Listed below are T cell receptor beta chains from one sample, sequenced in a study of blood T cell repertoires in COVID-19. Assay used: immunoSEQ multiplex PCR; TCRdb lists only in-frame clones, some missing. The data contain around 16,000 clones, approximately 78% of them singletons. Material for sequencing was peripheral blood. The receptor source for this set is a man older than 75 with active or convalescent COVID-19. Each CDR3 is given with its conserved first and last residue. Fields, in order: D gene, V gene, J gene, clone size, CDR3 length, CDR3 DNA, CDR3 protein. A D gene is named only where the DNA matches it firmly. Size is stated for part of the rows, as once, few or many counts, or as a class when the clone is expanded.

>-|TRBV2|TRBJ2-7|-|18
TGTGCCAGCAGTGATCAGAATTGGGACATGGGGATCCCCTACGAGCAGTACTTC
CASSDQNWDMGIPYEQYF
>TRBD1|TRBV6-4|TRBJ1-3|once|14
TGTGCCAGCAGAAGGAGGGGGCCCGGAAACACCATATATTTT
CASRRRGPGNTIYF
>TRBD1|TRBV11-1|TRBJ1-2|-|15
TGTGCCAGCAGCCCAGGGGGCGTTGTTAACTATGGCTACACCTTC
CASSPGGVVNYGYTF
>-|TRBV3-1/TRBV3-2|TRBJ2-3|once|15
TGTGCCAGCAGCCGAAAGGTCCGGGGAACAGATACGCAGTATTTT
CASSRKVRGTDTQYF
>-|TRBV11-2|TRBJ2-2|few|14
TGTGCCAGCAGCCTGGGACTTCCCACCGGGGAGCTGTTTTTT
CASSLGLPTGELFF
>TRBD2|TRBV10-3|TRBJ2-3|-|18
TGTGCCATCAGTCTCTACCAGGGACTAGCGGGGGACACAGATACGCAGTATTTT
CAISLYQGLAGDTDTQYF
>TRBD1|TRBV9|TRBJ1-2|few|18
TGTGCCAGCAGCCAGCGCCACGGGACAGGGATCGGCTCGGGGGGCTACACCTTC
CASSQRHGTGIGSGGYTF
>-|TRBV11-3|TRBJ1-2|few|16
TGTGCCAGCAGCTTAGGTCGGGACACACCGAACTATGGCTACACCTTC
CASSLGRDTPNYGYTF
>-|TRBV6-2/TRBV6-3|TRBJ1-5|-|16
TGTGCCAGCAGCCAGGAGACAGGTTATAGCAATCAGCCCCAGCATTTT
CASSQETGYSNQPQHF
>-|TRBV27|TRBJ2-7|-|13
TGTGCCAGCAGTTTCACAGGGTTCAGCCAGCAGTACTTC
CASSFTGFSQQYF
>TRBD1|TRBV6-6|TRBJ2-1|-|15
TGTGCCAGCGTTCGGGGCAGGGGGCGCGTCGATGAGCAGTTCTTC
CASVRGRGRVDEQFF
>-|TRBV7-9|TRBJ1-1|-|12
TGTGCCAGCAGCTTAGGACAGACGGGAGCTTTCTTT
CASSLGQTGAFF
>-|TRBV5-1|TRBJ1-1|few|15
TGCGCCAGCAGCTCTGCCGGACATCGGAACACTGAAGCTTTCTTT
CASSSAGHRNTEAFF
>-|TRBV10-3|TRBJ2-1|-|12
TGTGCCATCAGTGCCCGCTATGAGGAGCAGTTCTTC
CAISARYEEQFF
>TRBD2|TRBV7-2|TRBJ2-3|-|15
TGTGCCAGCAGCTTAGCTGCGGGGGGGGCAGATACGCAGTATTTT
CASSLAAGGADTQYF
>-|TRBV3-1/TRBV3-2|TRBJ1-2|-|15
TGTGCCAGCAGCCAAGGATCAGGATCTAACTATGGCTACACCTTC
CASSQGSGSNYGYTF
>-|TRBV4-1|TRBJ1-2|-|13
TGCGCCAGCAGCCAAGGGGCAGAGTATGGCTACACCTTC
CASSQGAEYGYTF
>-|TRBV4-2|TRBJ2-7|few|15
TGTGCCAGCAGCCAAGACGCTGGAGAACACTACGAGCAGTACTTC
CASSQDAGEHYEQYF
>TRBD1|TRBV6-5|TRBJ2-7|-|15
TGTGCCAGCAGAAAGGTTGGACAGGGCTCCTACGAGCAGTACTTC
CASRKVGQGSYEQYF
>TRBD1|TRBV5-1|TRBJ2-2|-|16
TGCGCCAGCAGCTTGGATGGACAGGGGCCAACCGGGGAGCTGTTTTTT
CASSLDGQGPTGELFF
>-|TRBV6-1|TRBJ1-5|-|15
TGTGCCAGCAGTGACAGGGAGGAACCTCATCAGCCCCAGCATTTT
CASSDREEPHQPQHF
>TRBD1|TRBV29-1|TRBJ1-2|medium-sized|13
TGCAGCGTGGGAGGGACAGGGAACTATGGCTACACCTTC
CSVGGTGNYGYTF
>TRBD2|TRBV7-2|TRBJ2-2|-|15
TGTGCCAGCAGCTCCACTAGCGGGGGTGGCGGGGAGCTGTTTTTT
CASSSTSGGGGELFF